One TCR beta chain is described in this entry. Its target antigen remains unknown. Nothing much larger sits one base from this clone, and base qualities are not available. These data originate in a study of T cell responses to AZD1222 COVID-19 vaccine (dated by TCRdb to the early 2020s). Turning to the overall study: AZD1222 recipients given second doses at about 4 weeks or at about 12 weeks were pooled, since spike-specific TCR depth and breadth were not found to differ between the two schedules. A total of about 250 trial participants underwent TCR sequencing, of whom more than 200 had received two doses of AZD1222 and some 25 had received two doses of the MenACWY control vaccine. Trial participants were enrolled into age subgroups of 18-55, 56-69 and 70-plus years, which contained about 150, 27 and 61 TCR-sequenced participants, respectively. The research as a whole found: Participants were mostly white British, with more females than males. The authors suggested clonal diversity may have been underestimated. Vaccine-associated CD4 TCRs spanned the whole spike protein, with dominant responses in regions 160-218 and 743-854. Conclusions about previously exposed vaccinees were limited because only a handful of AZD1222 recipients were SARS-CoV-2 seropositive at baseline. Because no day 14 peak-response samples were available, repertoires were characterized only after the peak T cell response. After two AZD1222 doses, both the breadth and the depth of spike-specific TCRs were significantly higher than at day 0 and than in MenACWY recipients. In the small 56-69-year group, the increase in depth fell short of significance, most likely because of low power. Epitopes outside the regions mutated in the B.1.351 and B.1.1.7 variants were reportedly recognized by nearly half of the unique spike-specific TCRs.

The time point label, as the study defines it: baseline before first vaccination. Vaccinee samples came from UK trials COV001 and COV002, including a single-blind randomized controlled phase 2/3 trial of AZD1222 (ChAdOx1 nCoV-19) in healthy adults. For TCRbeta chain sequencing, PBMC samples from trial participants were taken at day 0 and at day 28 after the second dose. The germline V gene (reference sequence) sets CDR1 to LNHDA and CDR2 to SQIVND. Ends trimmed: V by 5 bases, J by 8 bases; bases unmatched to a gene: 8. Its CDR3 holds 14 amino acids, cysteine through phenylalanine. The sequence is cut down to CDR3 DNA, 42 bases in frame from base 1. The CDR3 regions of human TCRbeta chains were subjected to immunosequencing. Regarding the original processing steps: TCRs in the repertoires were matched against a reference library of SARS-CoV-2-specific TCRs that had been generated with the MIRA antigen-specificity platform. Breadth meant the fraction of unique TCRs that were SARS-CoV-2-associated, whereas depth meant the fraction of total T cells that were SARS-CoV-2-associated. Each spike-specific TCR was assigned to its reactive spike region and to a CD4 or CD8 class using the MIRA data. Log10-transformed breadth and depth values were compared by one-way ANOVA with Sidak's multiple comparisons tests. As stored in TCRdb, this immuneACCESS dataset retains in-frame rearrangements with V and J assigned. A fraction of the clones does not appear; measured against another copy, unresolved V genes explain less than half of the discrepancy, and the remainder lacks a known reason. V, J and clone size are those of that table, while D and trimming were read from the DNA. Here the sample has some 170,000 clones; roughly nine tenths occur a single time. The ten largest clones capture approximately 1.6% of the sample.

This TCR was sampled from an adult in good health. The chain couples TRBV19 to TRBJ1-2; 10 bases in the junction line up with TRBD1. Sequences were derived from peripheral blood, sampled on day 0 of AZD1222 vaccination. The DNA sequence is as follows: TGTGCCAGTAGTCTATGGGACAGGGGAAACGGCTACACCTTC. This translates into CASSLWDRGNGYTF.